This TCR beta chain was recovered during a study of tumor-infiltrating lymphocytes in primary liver carcinoma. V shed 3 bases and J shed 0 bases, with 10 bases lying between them. CDR1 SGHRS and CDR2 YFSETQ come from the germline V gene. This CDR3 region has 15 residues. A constant-region primer served to make TCR beta cDNA from roughly 500 ng total RNA. ARM-PCR was slightly modified, and three nested multiplex PCR rounds with it gave rise to the TCR beta libraries. Forward primers for TRBV1-TRBV30 and a C-beta reverse primer served the first two PCR rounds, at 10 cycles each. TCRdb reprocessed the multiplex PCR reads via MiXCR and lists one record per CDR3 protein. The table has 50,000 to 70,000 distinct CDR3 sequences, over 65% seen once; the top ten hold approximately 54%. Co-extraction of both nucleic acids (RNA and DNA) used about 19-33 mg of unsorted bulk tissue. As regards this clonotype: No conserved phenylalanine or tryptophan ends this CDR3, so it is likely a read error.

This chain connects TRBV5-1 to TRBJ1-3; D unclear. The specimen was liver tumor tissue from sampling region 2. Indicated subset: tumor region T2, inferior pole. This TCR came from a man aged 40-50 years with primary liver carcinoma and hepatitis B virus infection. In nucleotides, the CDR3 is TGCGCCAGCAGCTCCGAGGATTTCTCTGGAAACACCATATATCTT. It specifies CASSSEDFSGNTIYL.